The clone carrying this T cell receptor beta chain was found a few times. Its antigen remains unidentified. This sample is drawn from a study of T-cell memory formation after mild COVID-19. About the research overall: In these data, TCR clusters were largely donor specific. Findings of the study overall: Contracting clones localized mainly to CM and EM when CD4+ and mainly to EMRA when CD8+. Memory from before infection featured some responding clones, which suggests cross-reactive memory joined.

TCR alpha and TCR beta cDNA libraries carrying sample barcodes and UMIs were produced by 5'RACE using constant-segment primers. Using its own MiXCR run on the 5' RACE reads, TCRdb lists one record per CDR3 protein. Among more than 250,000 distinct CDR3 sequences listed, 15% to 20% were seen once. Sequencing was carried out using PBMCs or a T cell subset sorted from them (not recorded which). The TCR originated in a man in his late teens or twenties who had mild COVID-19 (a few samples of this study predate the infection). Cell type and time point are not known.

CDR3 region: CASSFDSFNEQFF. The CDR3 region has the DNA TGTGCCAGCAGCTTCGACAGCTTCAATGAGCAGTTCTTC. The chain combines TRBV7-6 with TRBJ2-1; D is perhaps TRBD1 (5 bases). Germline V lookup: CDR1 SGHVS, CDR2 FNYEAQ. The germline V and J ends were trimmed by 3 bases and 6 bases, with 9 bases remaining between them. The CDR3 is 13 amino acids.